This entry lists 27 T cell receptor beta chains sequenced from one sample in a study of blood T cell repertoires in COVID-19 (TCRdb year 2020). The method behind the library was the immunoSEQ multiplex PCR assay. Sourced from immuneACCESS, this table was stored by TCRdb with only in-frame sequences that have V and J called. A share of the clones is absent; for the studies checked, an unresolved V gene accounts for under half, and the remainder has no known explanation. In all, the sample holds about 190,000 clones, and around 80% of those were seen once. The biggest ten clones account for around an eighth of the sample. The sequenced material came from peripheral blood. Every receptor here comes from a man younger than 40 with active or convalescent COVID-19.

The chain is built from TRBV11-2 and TRBJ1-2, with D hard to call. Germline CDR1 and CDR2: SGHAT and FQNNGV. This CDR3 spans 14 amino acids. Between the trimmed V and J ends, which lost 2 bases and 3 bases, there was a span of 10 bases. CDR3 residues: CASSLRLSDYGYTF. For the CDR3, the DNA is TGTGCCAGCAGCTTAAGACTTTCGGACTATGGCTACACCTTC.

The chain joins TRBV29-1 to TRBJ1-2; a weak D match, TRBD1 (6 bases). Germline lookup yields CDR1 SQVTM and CDR2 ANQGSEA. The CDR3 length is 12 residues. Trimming removed 0 bases at V and 8 bases at J, with 10 bases between. The CDR3 protein is CSVEDRDNGYTF. The CDR3 DNA reads as TGCAGCGTTGAAGACCGGGACAACGGCTACACCTTC.

V and J are TRBV10-2 and TRBJ1-5; tentatively, D is TRBD1 (6 bases). The germline CDR1 and CDR2 sequences are WSHSY and SAAADI. The V gene lost 7 bases and the J gene lost 8 bases, with 21 bases spanning the gap. The CDR3 has 15 amino acids. Here the CDR3 reads CASKDGTGTFKPQHF. Here the CDR3 DNA reads TGCGCCAGCAAGGATGGCACAGGGACCTTTAAGCCCCAGCATTTT.

The chain is built from TRBV11-3 and TRBJ2-7; 8 bases agree with TRBD2. The CDR3 runs 17 residues. Losses at the gene ends were 4 bases for V and 2 bases for J; bases not matched to a gene: 13. Germline V gene sequence: CDR1 SGHNT, CDR2 YENEEA. The CDR3 loop reads CASSSLEAGEDPYEQYF. In nucleotides, the CDR3 is TGTGCCAGCAGCTCCCTCGAAGCGGGGGAGGACCCCTACGAGCAGTACTTC.

For this clone: The sample carries other DNA sequences with the same CDR3. The chain is built from TRBV18 and TRBJ1-1, with D tentatively TRBD1 (5 bases). Deletions cut 1 base from V and 11 bases from J, with 11 bases between. CDR1 and CDR2 (germline): KGHSH, LQKENI. The CDR3 covers 12 residues. The CDR3 DNA is TGTGCCAGCTCACCACGATCGCGGGGGGCTTTCTTT. Translation: CASSPRSRGAFF.

V and J are TRBV29-1 and TRBJ2-1; 8 bases map to TRBD2. V trimming: 8 bases; J trimming: 3 bases; junction bases outside the gene matches: 27. The CDR3 has 20 residues. From germline, CDR1 is SQVTM and CDR2 ANQGSEA. The CDR3 here is CSFYGWESAPTSGLYNEQFF. In nucleotides, the CDR3 is TGCAGCTTCTACGGGTGGGAGAGCGCACCTACTAGCGGACTCTACAATGAGCAGTTCTTC.

V gene TRBV19 combines with J gene TRBJ1-1, with D perhaps matching TRBD1 (6 bases). V lost 6 bases and J 2 bases, leaving 13 bases between the germline ends. Germline values: CDR1 LNHDA, CDR2 SQIVND (reference sequence). CDR3 length equals 14 residues. CDR3 sequence: CASSLLQGNTEAFF. Written as DNA, the CDR3 is TGTGCCAGTAGCCTCCTACAGGGAAACACTGAAGCTTTCTTT.

The chain joins TRBV6-1 to TRBJ2-5, with D possibly TRBD1 on 5 matching bases. The CDR3 consists of 15 residues. In germline, CDR1 is MNHNS, CDR2 SASEGT. Trimming took 3 bases from V and 5 from J, leaving 16 bases between them. The DNA for the CDR3 is TGTGCCAGCAGTGATCCGGCACTCGCAGGGGAGACCCAGTACTTC. Residues: CASSDPALAGETQYF.

This clone came up once. This sequence joins TRBV27 and TRBJ2-3; 7 bases fit TRBD2. This CDR3 comprises 15 residues. The V and J ends lost 7 bases and 3 bases, in that order; junction bases with no gene match: 10. CDR1 and CDR2 (germline): MNHEY, SMNVEV (reference sequence). CDR3 protein: CASTSGTTRTDTQYF. Written as DNA, the CDR3 is TGTGCCAGCACCTCAGGGACTACGAGGACAGATACGCAGTATTTT.

The genes are TRBV3-1 (or the pseudogene TRBV3-2) and TRBJ2-3; 7 positions agree with TRBD2. Trimming took 4 bases from V and 2 from J; bases not matched to a gene: 3. The CDR3 is 14 amino acids. The germline gives CDR1 LGHDT, CDR2 YNNKEL (reference sequence). The DNA of the CDR3 is TGTGCCAGCAGCCTCGGGACTATCACAGATACGCAGTATTTT. Its protein is CASSLGTITDTQYF.

The chain couples TRBV7-8 to TRBJ2-4, with D possibly TRBD2 on 5 matching bases. Looked up from germline, CDR1 is SGHVS and CDR2 is FQNEAQ. With 1 base removed from V and 7 bases from J, the gap between germline ends came to 8 bases. The CDR3 runs to 13 residues. CDR3 in DNA: TGTGCCAGCAGCTTAGGGTCGGGGAACATTCAGTACTTC. Its protein is CASSLGSGNIQYF.

This rearrangement joins TRBV10-1 to TRBJ1-2, with a weak D call TRBD1 (5 bases). This CDR3 spans 13 amino acids. The germline V gene has CDR1 WNHNN and CDR2 SYGVQD (reference sequence). The V and J ends lost 3 bases and 2 bases respectively, with 7 bases between them. Here the CDR3 DNA reads TGCGCCAGCAGTGAAAGACAGAACTATGGCTACACCTTC. Its protein is CASSERQNYGYTF.

This chain uses TRBV28 with TRBJ1-4; TRBD1 agrees at 9 bases. This CDR3 spans 16 amino acids. V gave up 5 bases and J gave up 5 bases; unmatched junction bases: 9. CDR1 MDHEN and CDR2 SYDVKM come from the germline V gene. CDR3 coding DNA: TGTGCCAGCAGTGGCTTATGGGACAGGGAAAATGAAAAACTGTTTTTT. Translation: CASSGLWDRENEKLFF.

CDR3 residues: CASSQVGGSPGKLFF. The CDR3 DNA reads TGCGCCAGCAGCCAAGTGGGGGGGAGCCCCGGTAAACTGTTTTTT. The chain links TRBV4-1 to TRBJ1-4; TRBD1 might be the D (5 bases). Germline CDR1 is MGHRA and CDR2 is YSYEKL. Trimming cost V 1 base and J 11 bases, with 17 bases left between them. The CDR3 spans 15 residues.

CDR3 sequence: CSVAFGTENQPQHF. The CDR3 region has the DNA TGCAGCGTTGCGTTTGGGACAGAAAATCAGCCCCAGCATTTT. The chain combines TRBV29-1 with TRBJ1-5, with 7 bases identical to TRBD1. V gave up 4 bases and J gave up 4 bases; unmatched junction bases: 7. There are 14 residues in the CDR3. CDR1 is SQVTM, CDR2 ANQGSEA, per germline.

This chain joins TRBV18 and TRBJ2-1, with 9 bases that match TRBD2. Germline CDR1 and CDR2: KGHSH and LQKENI. This CDR3 comprises 17 residues. After removal of 3 bases from V and 5 bases from J, the junction contained 11 bases not matched to a gene. The CDR3 is CASSPGGGGARDNEQFF. The CDR3 bases are TGTGCCAGCTCACCCGGAGGCGGGGGGGCCAGGGACAATGAGCAGTTCTTC.

The chain recombines TRBV6-1 with TRBJ1-4, with 10 nucleotides matching TRBD1. The CDR3 is made up of 18 amino acids. V lost 4 bases and J lost 0; bases outside the gene matches: 8. CDR1 is MNHNS and CDR2 is SASEGT in the germline V gene. The CDR3 DNA reads TGTGCCAGCAGTGCGGACAGGGGGACCCTTGCAACTAATGAAAAACTGTTTTTT. Translation gives CASSADRGTLATNEKLFF.

The chain carries TRBV29-1 and TRBJ2-7; a weak D match, TRBD1 (6 bases). The CDR3 is 13 amino acids. V was trimmed by 6 bases and J by 3 bases, leaving 15 bases between them. Germline values: CDR1 SQVTM, CDR2 ANQGSEA. This CDR3 is CSVDGQLCYEQYF. As DNA, the CDR3 is TGCAGCGTCGACGGACAGCTTTGCTACGAGCAGTACTTC.

This chain uses TRBV30 with TRBJ1-2; 7 positions agree with TRBD1. The CDR3 is 16 amino acids. Unmatched junction bases numbered 15, after V lost 2 bases and J lost 6 bases. CDR1 and CDR2 from the germline V gene are GTSNPN and SVGIG (reference sequence). This chain's CDR3 is CAWSPQRQGGGDGYTF. The DNA of the CDR3 is TGTGCCTGGAGTCCGCAAAGGCAAGGGGGCGGAGATGGCTACACCTTC.

This chain connects TRBV5-1 to TRBJ1-3; tentatively, D is TRBD1 (6 bases). Germline loops: CDR1 SGHRS, CDR2 YFSETQ. The length of the CDR3 is 15 residues. V was trimmed by 5 bases and J by 0 bases, leaving 12 bases between them. Written as DNA, the CDR3 is TGCGCCAGCAGTCGGGACATCGACTCTGGAAACACCATATATTTT. Its translation: CASSRDIDSGNTIYF.

The chain joins TRBV6-5 to TRBJ1-2; a possible D gene is TRBD1 (6 bases). Germline loops: CDR1 MNHEY, CDR2 SVGAGI. The CDR3 is 11 residues long. The V and J ends lost 5 bases and 5 bases respectively, with 6 bases between them. CDR3 residues: CASSQGYGYTF. DNA for the CDR3: TGTGCCAGCAGTCAGGGGTATGGCTACACCTTC.

The chain recombines TRBV5-1 with TRBJ1-2; possible D gene TRBD1, 5 bases. The CDR3 is 14 amino acids. V lost 0 bases to trimming and J lost 6 bases, with 12 bases between them. The V gene's germline CDR1 is SGHRS and CDR2 YFSETQ. CDR3: CASSLVRGRHGYTF. The CDR3 bases are TGCGCCAGCAGCTTGGTACGGGGGAGACATGGCTACACCTTC.

This clone was detected once. The chain couples TRBV5-8 to TRBJ1-1; D possibly corresponds to TRBD1 (5 bases). Per the germline V gene, CDR1 is SGHTS and CDR2 is YDEGEE. The V and J ends lost 4 bases and 11 bases respectively, with 15 bases between them. This CDR3 is built from 12 residues. The CDR3, as DNA: TGTGCCAGCAGCGGACGCAGGGTAACCGCTTTCTTT. It yields the protein CASSGRRVTAFF.

The sample holds a few counts of this clone. The chain couples TRBV2 to TRBJ2-4; weak D call: TRBD2 (6 bases). Trimming removed 3 bases at V and 0 bases at J, with 9 bases between. Germline assignment: CDR1 SNHLY and CDR2 FYNNEI. The CDR3 length is 15 residues. The CDR3 sequence is CASSDPGVAKNIQYF. CDR3 in DNA: TGTGCCAGCAGTGATCCGGGGGTAGCCAAAAACATTCAGTACTTC.

V is TRBV27 and J is TRBJ2-2; unclear D gene. The length of the CDR3 is 15 residues. Germline V gives CDR1 MNHEY, CDR2 SMNVEV (reference sequence). Trimming took 2 bases from V and 3 from J, leaving 10 bases between them. The CDR3 here is CASSLKEYDTGELFF. CDR3 coding DNA: TGTGCCAGCAGTTTAAAGGAGTACGACACCGGGGAGCTGTTTTTT.

The chain links TRBV28 to TRBJ1-1, with 10 nucleotides matching TRBD1. The CDR3 is 12 amino acids. CDR1 is MDHEN and CDR2 is SYDVKM in the germline V gene. The V segment lost 6 bases and the J segment 11 bases; nucleotides outside the gene matches: 6. CDR3 residues: CASRTTGGWAFF. DNA of the CDR3: TGTGCCAGCAGGACGACAGGGGGCTGGGCTTTCTTT.

The chain uses TRBV5-1 and TRBJ2-2, with a tentative D call TRBD1 (6 bases). The V gene lost 6 bases and the J gene lost 7 bases, with 19 bases spanning the gap. Germline V gives CDR1 SGHRS, CDR2 YFSETQ. The CDR3 is 15 amino acids. The CDR3 DNA reads TGCGCCAGCACCGCGAACAGGGTCCAACTCGGGGAGCTGTTTTTT. Translated, it gives CASTANRVQLGELFF.